This TCR beta chain appears in the sequencing data of a study of blood T cell repertoires in COVID-19. Overall study context: Researchers got acute and convalescent COVID-19 samples from the United States, Italy and Spain. T cells, B-cell-depleted T cells, or PBMCs provided the cDNA or gDNA that served as material.

Trimming took 3 bases from V and 0 from J; bases not matched to a gene: 2. Germline assignment: CDR1 SGHTA and CDR2 FQGNSA. The CDR3 runs 16 residues. The protocol was immunoSEQ multiplex PCR, while the TCRdb copy is restricted to in-frame clones and leaves out a portion. The sample records approximately 87,000 clones, roughly 80% being singletons. The source material was peripheral blood. The rearrangement joins TRBV7-2 to TRBJ1-3; 10 bases map to TRBD1. This TCR came from a woman older than 75 with acute or convalescent COVID-19. CDR3 sequence reads: CASSLTGGNSGNTIYF. CDR3 in DNA: TGTGCCAGCAGCTTGACAGGGGGCAACTCTGGAAACACCATATATTTT.